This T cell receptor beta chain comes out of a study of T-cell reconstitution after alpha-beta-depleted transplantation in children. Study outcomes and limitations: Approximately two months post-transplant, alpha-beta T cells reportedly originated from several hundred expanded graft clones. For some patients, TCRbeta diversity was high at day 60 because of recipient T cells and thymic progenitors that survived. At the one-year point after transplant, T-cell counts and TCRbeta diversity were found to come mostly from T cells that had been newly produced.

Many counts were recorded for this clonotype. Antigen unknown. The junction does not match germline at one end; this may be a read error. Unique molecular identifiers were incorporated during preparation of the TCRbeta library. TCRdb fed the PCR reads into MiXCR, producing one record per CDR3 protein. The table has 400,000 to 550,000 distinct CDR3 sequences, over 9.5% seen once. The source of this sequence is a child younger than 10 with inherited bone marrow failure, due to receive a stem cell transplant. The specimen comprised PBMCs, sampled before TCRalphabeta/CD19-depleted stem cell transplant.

In DNA form, the CDR3 reads TGTGCCAGCAGCTGGCCCTCTGGGCGGGACTGTTTC. Amino acid sequence: CASSWPSGRDCF. The chain recombines TRBV7-6 with TRBJ2-5; D is possibly TRBD2 (6 bases). The CDR3 is made up of 12 amino acids. From germline, CDR1 is SGHVS and CDR2 FNYEAQ.